This T cell receptor (beta chain) was recorded in a study of CD8+CD57+ T cells in acquired aplastic anemia (dated by TCRdb to 2016 to 2019). For the wider study: A mean of about 3.2 ug of DNA, ranging from roughly 0.18 to 30 ug, was extracted from sorted CD4+ and CD8+ cells. Healthy donor samples averaged roughly 9.8 million reads for CD4+ and under 14 million for CD8+ cells.

A word on this clonotype: What this receptor recognizes is not known. No qualities accompany the bases; no much larger clone lies one base away.

TCR beta VDJ combination and CDR3 sequence profiling used genomic DNA as the template. An Illumina HiSeq 2000 was used for TCR repertoire sequencing. Concerning the study's data processing: Repertoires were assessed using TRBV/TRBJ rearrangement plots, CDR3 size and DJ length profiles, and Simpson's diversity index. Whichever DNA sequence was most abundant in the deep sequencing data was defined as the immunodominant clone. CDR3 amino acid sequences were screened for sharing across subjects and were compared with published repertoires and the VDJdb database. TCRdb reran the public reads through fastp at Q25 and MiXCR, keeping productive beta chains. Each CDR3 protein gets just one entry, which takes the most common genes and DNA from the rows behind it. These V and J calls rely on TCRdb rather than the paper's analysis. The sample has some 410,000 distinct CDR3 sequences on record, under 80% of them singletons. Clones ranked in the top ten supply approximately 4% of the sample.

The CDR3 goes from the cysteine to the phenylalanine over 13 residues. Only the CDR3 portion is preserved as DNA: 39 bases, with reading frame beginning at the first base. V drops 5 bases and J drops 6 bases, leaving 14 bases in between. In the germline V gene, CDR1 corresponds to SGDLS and CDR2 to YYNGEE. Findings and caveats that apply to the study as a whole: No significant difference in CD8+ Simpson's diversity was found between patients and healthy controls (P=0.060). Although 25 to 30 CD8+ CDR3 sequences were shared by patients and controls, these sequences appeared highly expressed in patients and within the immunodominant clones of patients.

In the study, sorted CD4+ and CD8+ blood T cells from patients with severe aplastic anemia and from healthy subjects underwent deep sequencing of TCR repertoires. Ficoll-Paque density gradient centrifugation was used to isolate peripheral blood mononuclear cells. Before DNA extraction, CD4+ and CD8+ T cells were sorted by FACS or by magnetic beads. The chain is encoded by TRBV9 joined to TRBJ1-2; too little of a D gene remains to name it. The specimen was sorted CD4+, CD8+, or CD8+CD57+ T cells (not recorded which) from PBMCs. The receptor was isolated from a human donor in good health, serving as a control. The nucleotide sequence is given as TGTGCCAGCAGTGAAGGCTACGCTAATGGCTACACCTTC. Translation gives CASSEGYANGYTF.